One and the same sample provided the 13 T cell receptor beta chains below, sequenced in a study of blood T cell repertoires in COVID-19. Only in-frame clones appear in the TCRdb table, and some are missing; sequencing was by immunoSEQ multiplex PCR. The sample consists of some 330,000 clones, roughly four fifths of them appearing once. Input material: PBMCs or T cells enriched from blood (not recorded which). The receptor source for this set is a woman aged 50 to 60 who had recovered from COVID-19.

This sequence joins TRBV9 and TRBJ1-1, with D maybe TRBD1 (6 bases). The V end was cut by 1 base, the J end by 0 bases, with 10 bases between. Germline CDR1 SGDLS, CDR2 YYNGEE. The CDR3 runs 15 residues. This CDR3 reads CASSVQGQMNTEAFF. The CDR3 DNA reads TGTGCCAGCAGCGTACAAGGACAGATGAACACTGAAGCTTTCTTT.

The chain combines TRBV18 with TRBJ2-3; 8 bases line up with TRBD1. Germline CDR1 is KGHSH and CDR2 is LQKENI. The V and J ends lost 3 bases and 3 bases, in that order; junction bases with no gene match: 5. The CDR3 is 15 residues long. In DNA, the CDR3 is TGTGCCAGCTCACCCCAGGGGGCTACGACAGATACGCAGTATTTT. This encodes CASSPQGATTDTQYF.

CDR3 sequence reads: CASSPGSSYNEQFF. In DNA, the CDR3 is TGTGCCAGCTCACCAGGGAGCTCCTACAATGAGCAGTTCTTC. V gene TRBV18 combines with J gene TRBJ2-1, with D perhaps matching TRBD2 (5 bases). There are 14 residues in the CDR3. Germline V gene sequence: CDR1 KGHSH, CDR2 LQKENI. V lost 2 bases, J lost 0 bases, and 5 bases lay in between.

The rearrangement joins TRBV27 to TRBJ2-1, with 7 bases matching TRBD2. V shed 5 bases, J shed 6 bases, and the junction held 16 bases outside the gene matches. There are 17 residues in the CDR3. Germline V CDR1 and CDR2: MNHEY, SMNVEV (reference sequence). The CDR3 coding sequence is TGTGCCAGCAGTACCCACCTAGGGCTAGCGGCCGGCAATGAGCAGTTCTTC. This translates into CASSTHLGLAAGNEQFF.

The chain uses TRBV19 and TRBJ1-2; D is ambiguous. The CDR3 has 15 residues. CDR1 and CDR2 (germline): LNHDA, SQIVND (reference sequence). V dropped 4 bases and J dropped 2 bases, with 14 bases sitting between them. The CDR3 sequence is CASSTSRFGNYGYTF. CDR3 bases: TGTGCCAGTAGTACTTCCCGATTCGGGAACTATGGCTACACCTTC.

The chain recombines TRBV2 with TRBJ1-1, with D possibly matching TRBD1 (5 bases). The CDR3 is 15 amino acids. V gave up 5 bases and J gave up 0 bases, with 13 bases separating them. CDR1 and CDR2 (germline): SNHLY, FYNNEI. The CDR3 here is CASSPSGHLNTEAFF. The CDR3 DNA reads TGTGCCAGCAGTCCTTCCGGACACCTGAACACTGAAGCTTTCTTT.

The chain has TRBV10-3 and TRBJ1-1; TRBD1 is a possible D gene (6 bases). The V gene's germline CDR1 is ENHRY and CDR2 SYGVKD. V dropped 0 bases and J dropped 3 bases, with 8 bases sitting between them. The CDR3 loop spans 14 amino acids. The CDR3, as DNA: TGTGCCATCAGTGAGTCTGCAGGGGACACTGAAGCTTTCTTT. The encoded protein is CAISESAGDTEAFF.

This clone was detected only once. This chain joins TRBV15 and TRBJ1-5; possible D gene TRBD1, 6 bases. The CDR3 is 18 residues long. Per the germline V gene, CDR1 is LNHNV and CDR2 is YYDKDF (reference sequence). Trimming took 2 bases from V and 1 from J, leaving 18 bases between them. The CDR3 nucleotides are TGTGCCACCAGCAGACTTCCTCAGGGGCCCAAGAGCAATCAGCCCCAGCATTTT. Translated, it gives CATSRLPQGPKSNQPQHF.

The chain uses TRBV9 and TRBJ1-2; TRBD1 matches at 12 bases. Germline loops: CDR1 SGDLS, CDR2 YYNGEE. The CDR3 is 16 residues long. After removal of 3 bases from V and 3 bases from J, the junction contained 6 bases not matched to a gene. DNA for the CDR3: TGTGCCAGCAGCGCCACCGGGACAGGGGGCTACTATGGCTACACCTTC. As protein: CASSATGTGGYYGYTF.

Only one count was recorded for this clone. V usage is TRBV14 and J usage is TRBJ1-2; no definite D call. V lost 0 bases and J lost 2, with 4 bases in between. Germline V lookup: CDR1 SGHDN, CDR2 FVKESK. The CDR3 has 13 residues. The CDR3 sequence: CASSQDGNYGYTF. The CDR3 region has the DNA TGTGCCAGCAGCCAAGACGGGAACTATGGCTACACCTTC.

This clone occurred once. The V gene is TRBV4-1, the J gene TRBJ2-2; 11 bases line up with TRBD1. Looked up from germline, CDR1 is MGHRA and CDR2 is YSYEKL. V lost 1 base, J lost 8 bases, and 9 bases stayed unmatched. This CDR3 is built from 17 residues. The CDR3 sequence is CASSQGGQGAPPGELFF. The DNA of the CDR3 is TGCGCCAGCAGCCAAGGAGGACAGGGGGCCCCACCGGGGGAGCTGTTTTTT.

The CDR3 DNA is TGTGCCGTAGGACTCTATGGCTACACCTTC. Translation: CAVGLYGYTF. The chain is built from TRBV6-5 and TRBJ1-2, with no clear D. The CDR3 is 10 amino acids. CDR1 is MNHEY, CDR2 SVGAGI, per germline. The V end was cut by 11 bases, the J end by 4 bases, with 8 bases between.

This chain links TRBV6-5 with TRBJ1-1; D unresolved. This CDR3 spans 14 amino acids. V was shortened by 3 bases and J by 4 bases, with 12 bases between the two germline ends. Germline V gives CDR1 MNHEY, CDR2 SVGAGI. The CDR3 protein is CASSYPEPGTEAFF. The CDR3 region has the DNA TGTGCCAGCAGTTATCCGGAGCCGGGCACTGAAGCTTTCTTT.